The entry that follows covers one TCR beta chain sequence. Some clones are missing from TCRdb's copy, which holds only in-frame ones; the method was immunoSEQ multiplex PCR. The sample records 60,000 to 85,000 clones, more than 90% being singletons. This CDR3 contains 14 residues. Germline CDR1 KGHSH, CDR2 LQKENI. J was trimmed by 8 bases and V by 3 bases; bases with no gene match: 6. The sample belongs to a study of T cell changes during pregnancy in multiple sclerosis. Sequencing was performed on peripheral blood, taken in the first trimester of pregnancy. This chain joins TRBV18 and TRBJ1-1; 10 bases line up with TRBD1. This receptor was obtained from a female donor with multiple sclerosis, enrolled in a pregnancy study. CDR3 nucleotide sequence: TGTGCCAGCTCACCGTATGACAGGGGGCAGGAAGCTTTCTTT. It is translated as CASSPYDRGQEAFF.